The entry that follows covers one T cell receptor (beta chain) sequence. This receptor's antigen is unknown. It has no much larger one-base neighbor in the sample; base qualities were not kept. From cysteine to phenylalanine, the CDR3 is 16 amino acids long. The DNA shown is the 48-base CDR3, in frame from base 1. The germline V gene supplies CDR1 SNHLY and CDR2 FYNNEI. Germline trimming: 1 base from V, 3 bases from J; junction bases outside gene matches: 7. The data originate from a study of response to subunit inactivated influenza vaccine (dated by TCRdb to the late 2010s). Broadly, across the study: Deep quantitative profiling of the T cell receptor repertoire was used in the study to follow responses to a trivalent subunit inactivated influenza vaccine. General conclusions and limits of the study: It was suggested by the authors that each seasonal influenza vaccination may recruit only a limited number of new T cells.

The library was generated by RT-PCR. This sample was sequenced with an Illumina HiSeq 2500. The public reads were run again by TCRdb, first through fastp at Q25 and then through MiXCR, and only productive beta chains were kept. Rows with a matching CDR3 protein are joined into one entry that keeps the most common DNA and genes. The sample table holds approximately 310,000 distinct CDR3 sequences, of which 20% to 25% were seen once. Jointly, the top ten make up 10% of the sample. The specimen was PBMCs from blood, collected 21 months after vaccination. Rearrangement joined TRBV2 to TRBJ2-3; 7 central nucleotides agree with TRBD2. The sequence came from a man aged 50 to 75 who received an inactivated influenza vaccine. Donor details come from another sample of the same person, matched by shared clones. The CDR3 protein sequence reads: CASSEVTRERTDTQYF. The nucleotide sequence is TGTGCCAGCAGTGAAGTCACGCGGGAGAGGACAGATACGCAGTATTTT.